These 10 T cell receptor beta chains originate from one sample sequenced in a study of chemoradiotherapy in HPV16-positive cancers. Libraries were prepared by immunoSEQ multiplex PCR; TCRdb keeps only in-frame clonotypes and omits some of them. The sample has about 7,600 clones, just under 85% seen once. Sequences were derived from blood, sampled from a patient who underwent chemoradiotherapy. These receptors all stem from a human donor with HPV-associated anogenital cancer.

The chain joins TRBV7-8 to TRBJ1-1; D is possibly TRBD1 (5 bases). Germline CDR1 reads SGHVS; CDR2 reads FQNEAQ. Deletions cut 1 base from V and 4 bases from J, with 7 bases between. The CDR3 covers 13 residues. CDR3 in DNA: TGTGCCAGCAGCTTAGGGGGGTTCACTGAAGCTTTCTTT. Encoded protein: CASSLGGFTEAFF.

The chain joins TRBV4-1 to TRBJ2-3; no reliable D call. This CDR3 comprises 14 residues. Germline V CDR1 and CDR2: MGHRA, YSYEKL. Trimming cost V 1 base and J 6 bases, with 11 bases left between them. The CDR3 DNA sequence: TGCGCCAGCAGCCAAGGGGTTGACGCGGATACGCAGTATTTT. Residues: CASSQGVDADTQYF.

V usage is TRBV5-1 and J usage is TRBJ2-2; D unresolved. V was trimmed by 7 bases and J by 3 bases, leaving 22 bases between them. This CDR3 is 17 amino acids long. Germline CDR1 and CDR2: SGHRS and YFSETQ. Here the CDR3 DNA reads TGCGCCAGCGGATCTCAAGCCACTATCCCCCACACCGGGGAGCTGTTTTTT. As protein: CASGSQATIPHTGELFF. The whole variable domain, remainder taken from reference TRBV5-1 and TRBJ2-2, is KAGVTQTPRYLIKTRGQQVTLSCSPISGHRSVSWYQQTPGQGLQFLFEYFSETQRNKGNFPGRFSGRQFSNSRSEMNVSTLELGDSALYLCASGSQATIPHTGELFFGEGSRLTVL.

The chain uses TRBV6-1 and TRBJ2-2; tentative D call: TRBD1 (5 bases). The V and J ends lost 2 bases and 3 bases respectively, with 13 bases between them. The CDR3 contains 16 residues. Germline-derived CDR1 and CDR2 are MNHNS and SASEGT. CDR3 sequence: CASSEYKGYYTGELFF. The CDR3 DNA follows: TGTGCCAGCAGTGAATACAAGGGGTATTACACCGGGGAGCTGTTTTTT.

The chain employs TRBV5-6 and TRBJ1-4; 7 positions match TRBD1. CDR1 is SGHDT and CDR2 is YYEEEE in the germline V gene. V shed 1 base, J shed 8 bases, and the junction held 2 bases outside the gene matches. The CDR3 extends over 13 amino acids. The CDR3 protein is CASSLTGEEKLFF. In DNA, the CDR3 is TGTGCCAGCAGCTTGACAGGGGAGGAAAAACTGTTTTTT. Full variable domain (outside the CDR3, taken from reference TRBV5-6 and TRBJ1-4): DAGVTQSPTHLIKTRGQQVTLRCSPKSGHDTVSWYQQALGQGPQFIFQYYEEEERQRGNFPDRFSGHQFPNYSSELNVNALLLGDSALYLCASSLTGEEKLFFGSGTQLSVL.

This rearrangement joins TRBV19 to TRBJ2-7; possibly TRBD1 or TRBD2 for D (7 bases each). The CDR3 runs to 16 residues. Germline-derived CDR1 and CDR2 are LNHDA and SQIVND (reference sequence). V was clipped by 0 bases and J by 3 bases, with 15 bases between them. For the CDR3, the DNA is TGTGCCAGTAGTATAGAAGGGGGCGCGGGAGTCTACGAGCAGTACTTC. It translates to CASSIEGGAGVYEQYF.

This chain links TRBV19 with TRBJ2-2, with 7 nucleotides matching TRBD2. CDR3 length: 16 residues. Per germline, CDR1 LNHDA and CDR2 SQIVND (reference sequence). Trimming cost V 5 bases and J 8 bases; bases outside gene matches: 14. The CDR3 reads CASSSPRGVFAGELFF. DNA of the CDR3: TGTGCCAGTAGTTCTCCCCGGGGGGTTTTCGCGGGGGAGCTGTTTTTT.

A few counts support this clone. DNA for the CDR3: TGTGCCAGCAGTGACGGACTAGCGGGGGGACATGAGCAGTTCTTC. It is translated as CASSDGLAGGHEQFF. The chain uses TRBV6-4 and TRBJ2-1; 14 bases match TRBD2. Germline lookup yields CDR1 MRHNA and CDR2 SNTAGT. The J segment lost 8 bases and the V segment lost 2 bases, leaving 2 bases of the junction unmatched. There are 15 residues in the CDR3.

This clone was seen once. The V gene is TRBV29-1, the J gene TRBJ2-7, with no clear D. Trimming took 3 bases from V and 1 from J, leaving 10 bases between them. Per the germline V gene, CDR1 is SQVTM and CDR2 is ANQGSEA. This CDR3 contains 13 residues. CDR3: CSVESEFSYEQYF. The CDR3 region has the DNA TGCAGCGTTGAGTCGGAGTTTTCCTACGAGCAGTACTTC.

V usage is TRBV7-9 and J usage is TRBJ2-1; the match to TRBD2 covers 8 bases. Germline V gene data show CDR1 as SEHNR and CDR2 as FQNEAQ (reference sequence). The CDR3 is 17 amino acids. Trimming at V came to 2 bases and at J to 1 base, leaving 7 bases not matched to a gene. The CDR3 DNA reads as TGTGCCAGCAGCTTACCCTTAGCGGGGAGATCCTACAATGAGCAGTTCTTC. It specifies CASSLPLAGRSYNEQFF.